The 23 T cell receptor beta chains reported below all come from one sample, sequenced in a study of early T cells in non-severe SARS-CoV-2 infection. Each CDR3 protein gets one entry after TCRdb re-called the 5' RACE reads with MiXCR. In the table there are tens of thousands of distinct CDR3 sequences, 4.6% of which are singletons. The sequencing used whole blood, collected at baseline. The origin of the receptors is an adult who was a healthcare worker with PCR-confirmed SARS-CoV-2 infection or an uninfected control (not recorded which).

This clonotype was picked up many times. The genes are TRBV10-3 and TRBJ2-1; 13 bases agree with TRBD2. This CDR3 is built from 18 residues. J lost 0 bases, V lost 6 bases, and 8 bases had no gene match. Germline values: CDR1 ENHRY, CDR2 SYGVKD. The CDR3 nucleotides are TGTGCCATCAGACAGACTAGCGGGGGGTACAGCTCCTACAATGAGCAGTTCTTC. Its translation is CAIRQTSGGYSSYNEQFF.

This clonotype was seen ten or more times. This chain uses TRBV10-3 with TRBJ2-5, with TRBD2 matching 10 bases. The CDR3 is 19 amino acids. Germline loops: CDR1 ENHRY, CDR2 SYGVKD. J was trimmed by 0 bases and V by 8 bases; bases with no gene match: 18. The CDR3, as DNA: TGTGCCATCGGGCCGGGACTAGCGACATCAGATGGGTACCAAGAGACCCAGTACTTC. Encoded protein: CAIGPGLATSDGYQETQYF.

This clonotype is categorized as medium-sized (0.01 to 0.1%). This chain uses TRBV11-2 with TRBJ2-1, with 7 bases fitting TRBD1. The CDR3 has 16 residues. Trimming cost V 1 base and J 5 bases; bases outside gene matches: 8. Germline V gene lookup returns CDR1 SGHAT and CDR2 FQNNGV. Written as DNA, the CDR3 is TGTGCCAGCAGCTTAGTTAGGCAGGGGGTGGACAATGAGCAGTTCTTC. Its translation: CASSLVRQGVDNEQFF. The whole variable domain, filled in from reference TRBV11-2 and TRBJ2-1, reads EAGVAQSPRYKIIEKRQSVAFWCNPISGHATLYWYQQILGQGPKLLIQFQNNGVVDDSQLPKDRFSAERLKGVDSTLKIQPAKLEDSAVYLCASSLVRQGVDNEQFFGPGTRLTVL.

The sample holds many counts of this clonotype. The V call is TRBV5-6, the J call TRBJ2-1, with TRBD2 matching 11 bases. This CDR3 has 17 amino acids. Trimming at V came to 4 bases and at J to 0 bases, leaving 6 bases not matched to a gene. Germline lookup yields CDR1 SGHDT and CDR2 YYEEEE. The CDR3 sequence: CASSRGLAVSSYNEQFF. CDR3 in DNA: TGTGCCAGCAGCCGGGGACTAGCGGTAAGCTCCTACAATGAGCAGTTCTTC.

This clonotype has at least ten counts. The chain recombines TRBV13 with TRBJ1-1; D gene unclear. The CDR3 spans 11 residues. Between the trimmed V and J ends, which lost 4 bases and 5 bases, there was a span of 5 bases. Germline values: CDR1 PRHDT, CDR2 FYEKMQ (reference sequence). The DNA for the CDR3 is TGTGCCAGCAGCTCGGGGACTGAAGCTTTCTTT. Its protein is CASSSGTEAFF.

This clonotype was detected ten times or more. The chain has TRBV10-3 and TRBJ2-1, with a possible D match to TRBD2 (5 bases). In germline, CDR1 is ENHRY, CDR2 SYGVKD. The V end lost 8 bases, the J end lost 10 bases, and 15 bases lay between the germline ends. The CDR3 consists of 12 residues. The CDR3 nucleotides are TGTGCCATCTCTAGGCTAGCAAGGGAGCAGTTCTTC. As protein: CAISRLAREQFF.

At least ten counts were recorded for this clonotype. This chain's CDR3 is CSVDWRQPPISYEQYF. The DNA of the CDR3 is TGCAGCGTTGACTGGCGACAGCCACCTATCTCCTACGAGCAGTACTTC. The chain links TRBV29-1 to TRBJ2-7, with a weak D call TRBD1 (5 bases). Germline CDR1 and CDR2: SQVTM and ANQGSEA. Trimming removed 3 bases at V and 0 bases at J, with 18 bases between. The CDR3 totals 16 residues.

V usage is TRBV4-3 and J usage is TRBJ2-7; the D gene is possibly TRBD1 (6 bases). This CDR3 has 15 residues. Germline V CDR1 and CDR2: LGHNA, YSLEER. Trimming removed 4 bases at V and 3 bases at J, with 16 bases between. The CDR3 spells CASSLGSGGDYEQYF. The CDR3 nucleotides are TGCGCCAGCAGCCTAGGCTCTGGGGGCGACTACGAGCAGTACTTC.

Ten or more counts support this clonotype. The chain uses TRBV11-2 and TRBJ1-1; D is possibly TRBD1 (5 bases). The CDR3 totals 14 residues. The germline gives CDR1 SGHAT, CDR2 FQNNGV. Trimming removed 4 bases from V and 5 bases from J, with 14 bases in between. Here the CDR3 reads CASSSAQGKTEAFF. CDR3 nucleotide sequence: TGTGCCAGCAGCTCGGCGCAGGGAAAGACTGAAGCTTTCTTT.

This clonotype showed up many times. The genes are TRBV7-9 and TRBJ2-1; TRBD2 agrees at 7 bases. With V trimmed by 4 bases and J by 9 bases, 9 bases remained unmatched. The CDR3 has 14 amino acids. Germline-derived CDR1 and CDR2 are SEHNR and FQNEAQ (reference sequence). The CDR3 sequence: CASSSREETGEQFF. CDR3 DNA: TGTGCCAGCAGCTCCCGGGAGGAGACCGGTGAGCAGTTCTTC.

This clonotype was observed a handful of times. CDR3 sequence (DNA): TGTGCCAGCAGTTTCAATTCTAACGTTGGTAATGAGCAGTTCTTC. Amino acids: CASSFNSNVGNEQFF. The chain employs TRBV12-3 or TRBV12-4 and TRBJ2-1; D remains unclear. This CDR3 spans 15 amino acids. Trimming pared 3 bases from V and 7 bases from J, leaving 16 bases between.

The table lists this clonotype with many counts. The chain links TRBV6-5 to TRBJ2-7; D is possibly TRBD1 or TRBD2 (5 bases each). The CDR3 totals 14 residues. Trimming took off 0 bases at V and 6 bases at J, with 12 bases between the two ends. CDR1 is MNHEY, CDR2 SVGAGI, per germline. The CDR3 bases are TGTGCCAGCAGTTACTCGGCAGGGCGGGCCGAGCAGTACTTC. The encoded protein is CASSYSAGRAEQYF.

This clonotype was recorded at least ten times. CDR3 DNA: TGTGCCAGCGGCCGCCGCGGGGCAGGCGAAAAACTGTTTTTT. Amino acids: CASGRRGAGEKLFF. The V call is TRBV6-5, the J call TRBJ1-4, with D possibly being TRBD1 (5 bases). CDR3 length: 14 amino acids. Trimming removed 8 bases from V and 8 bases from J, with 18 bases in between. CDR1 MNHEY and CDR2 SVGAGI come from the germline V gene.

Relative to its sample, this clonotype is medium-sized. The rearrangement uses TRBV6-5 and TRBJ2-7; TRBD2 matches at 13 bases. CDR1 MNHEY and CDR2 SVGAGI come from the germline V gene. The CDR3 has 14 residues. The trim removed 8 bases at V and 7 bases at J, leaving 8 bases unmatched. The CDR3 sequence is CASWTSGRWEEQYF. Written as DNA, the CDR3 is TGTGCCAGCTGGACTAGCGGGAGATGGGAAGAGCAGTACTTC.

Many counts were recorded for this clonotype. The chain is built from TRBV19 and TRBJ2-7; unclear D gene. The CDR3 sequence is 15 residues long. V shed 3 bases and J shed 2 bases, with 14 bases lying between them. CDR1 is LNHDA and CDR2 is SQIVND in the germline V gene (reference sequence). The CDR3 here is CASSMRPDGAYEQYF. Here the CDR3 DNA reads TGTGCCAGTAGTATGCGGCCGGACGGCGCCTACGAGCAGTACTTC.

This clonotype was observed a few times. V is TRBV7-9 and J is TRBJ2-1; TRBD2 matches at 11 bases. The CDR3 extends over 15 amino acids. J gave up 8 bases and V 5 bases, and 8 bases lay outside the gene matches. In germline, CDR1 is SEHNR, CDR2 FQNEAQ (reference sequence). This CDR3 is CASSAGGLAVHEQFF. Written as DNA, the CDR3 is TGTGCCAGCAGCGCAGGGGGACTAGCGGTCCATGAGCAGTTCTTC.

This clonotype has at least ten counts. The V and J genes are TRBV5-6 and TRBJ2-3; 12 bases align to TRBD2. Germline lookup yields CDR1 SGHDT and CDR2 YYEEEE. The CDR3 length is 16 residues. Trimming at V came to 3 bases and at J to 6 bases, leaving 8 bases not matched to a gene. The CDR3 sequence: CASSSRLAGAWDTQYF. Here the CDR3 DNA reads TGTGCCAGCAGCTCGCGACTAGCGGGGGCCTGGGATACGCAGTATTTT.

This clonotype showed up many times. J is TRBJ1-2 and V is TRBV7-2; 9 bases match TRBD1. Per the germline V gene, CDR1 is SGHTA and CDR2 is FQGNSA. The trim removed 5 bases at V and 4 bases at J, leaving 5 bases unmatched. This CDR3 has 14 amino acids. CDR3 in DNA: TGTGCCAGCAGCACCGAGGACAGGGGCTATGGCTACACCTTC. It is translated as CASSTEDRGYGYTF.

This clonotype is termed medium-sized. The V gene is TRBV7-8, the J gene TRBJ2-1; D tentatively reads TRBD1 or TRBD2 (5 bases each). The CDR3 has 16 residues. V dropped 0 bases and J dropped 0 bases, with 9 bases sitting between them. Germline assignment: CDR1 SGHVS and CDR2 FQNEAQ. The DNA of the CDR3 is TGTGCCAGCAGCTTAGCGGCAGGGAGCTCCTACAATGAGCAGTTCTTC. Amino acid sequence: CASSLAAGSSYNEQFF.

In this sample, this clonotype turned up many times. The chain joins TRBV27 to TRBJ2-4; D gene ambiguous. CDR1 and CDR2 from the germline V gene are MNHEY and SMNVEV (reference sequence). V was pared by 0 bases and J by 8 bases, with 14 bases between. This CDR3 contains 15 residues. Written as DNA, the CDR3 is TGTGCCAGCAGTTTATCGAAGGTCCCCCGGGACATTCAGTACTTC. Its translation is CASSLSKVPRDIQYF.

This clonotype was recorded at least ten times. The chain links TRBV12-3 or TRBV12-4 to TRBJ2-1; no firm D call. Trimming cost V 2 bases and J 8 bases, with 19 bases left between them. The CDR3 runs 16 residues. Here the CDR3 DNA reads TGTGCCAGCAGTTTAAGGGTAGCCACCCGAGGCGATGAGCAGTTCTTC. It yields the protein CASSLRVATRGDEQFF.

This clonotype occurred many times. The CDR3 loop reads CASRTTGGSSYEQYF. Here the CDR3 DNA reads TGTGCCAGCAGAACAACGGGAGGGAGCTCCTACGAGCAGTACTTC. The chain employs TRBV12-3 or TRBV12-4 and TRBJ2-7, with 8 bases that match TRBD2. V gave up 6 bases and J gave up 0 bases; unmatched junction bases: 7. This CDR3 has 15 residues.

A word on this clonotype: This may stem from a read error, because a much larger clone lies one nucleotide away. The chain recombines TRBV6-2 or TRBV6-3 with TRBJ2-3; 9 positions match TRBD2. The V gene end was trimmed by 0 bases and the J gene end by 4 bases; junction bases not matched to a gene: 5. Germline CDR1 and CDR2: MNHEY and SVGEGT. This CDR3 has 16 residues. The CDR3 is CASSYSPSGAADTQYF. CDR3 bases: TGTGCCAGCAGTTACTCCCCTAGCGGGGCCGCAGATACGCAGTATTTT.